The entry below describes one TCR beta chain. Its antigen is unidentified. From the RT-PCR reads, TCRdb called clonotypes with MiXCR, one entry per CDR3 protein. The table lists some 500,000 distinct CDR3 sequences, approximately 15% of them singletons. This sample stems from a study of response to subunit inactivated influenza vaccine. Findings and caveats of the study: Each seasonal flu vaccination may recruit only limited new T cells, authors suggested.

This receptor was taken from a man aged 45 to 70 who received an inactivated influenza vaccine. The sequenced sample was CD4+ T cells sorted from PBMCs, obtained around 25 months after vaccination.

The CDR3 spells CASSLPPGGGPSDTQYF. CDR3 bases: TGTGCCAGCAGTTTACCCCCGGGGGGAGGGCCCTCAGATACGCAGTATTTT. The chain has TRBV28 and TRBJ2-3; TRBD2 matches at 7 bases. The germline V gene encodes CDR1 MDHEN and CDR2 SYDVKM. The CDR3 length is 17 residues. Trimming at V came to 2 bases and at J to 4 bases, leaving 12 bases not matched to a gene.